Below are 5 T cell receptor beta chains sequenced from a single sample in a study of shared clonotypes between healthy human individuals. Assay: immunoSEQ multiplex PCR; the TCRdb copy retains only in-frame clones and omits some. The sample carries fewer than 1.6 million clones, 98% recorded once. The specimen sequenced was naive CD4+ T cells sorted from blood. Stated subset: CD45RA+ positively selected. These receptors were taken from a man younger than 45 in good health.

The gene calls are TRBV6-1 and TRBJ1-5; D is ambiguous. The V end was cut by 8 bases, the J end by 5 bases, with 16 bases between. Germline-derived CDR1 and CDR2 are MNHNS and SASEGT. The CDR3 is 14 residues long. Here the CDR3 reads CASGDLSGYQPQHF. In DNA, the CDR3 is TGTGCCAGCGGCGATTTGTCGGGATATCAGCCCCAGCATTTT.

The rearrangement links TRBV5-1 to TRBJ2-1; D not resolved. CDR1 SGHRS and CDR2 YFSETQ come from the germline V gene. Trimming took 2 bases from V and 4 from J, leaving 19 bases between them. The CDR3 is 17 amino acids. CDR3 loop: CASSFRVDRYQYNEQFF. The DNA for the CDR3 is TGCGCCAGCAGCTTTAGGGTGGACCGCTACCAGTACAATGAGCAGTTCTTC.

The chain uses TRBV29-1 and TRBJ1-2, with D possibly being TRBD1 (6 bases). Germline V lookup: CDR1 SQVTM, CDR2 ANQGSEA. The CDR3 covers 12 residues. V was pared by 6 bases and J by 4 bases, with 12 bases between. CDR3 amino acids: CSVDGQSYGYTF. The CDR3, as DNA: TGCAGCGTAGACGGACAGTCCTATGGCTACACCTTC.

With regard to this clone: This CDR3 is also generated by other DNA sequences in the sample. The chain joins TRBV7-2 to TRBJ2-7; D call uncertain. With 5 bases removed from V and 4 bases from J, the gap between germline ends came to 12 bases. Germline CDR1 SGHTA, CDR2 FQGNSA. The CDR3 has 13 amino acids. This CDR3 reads CASSPRAGYEQYF. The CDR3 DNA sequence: TGTGCCAGCAGCCCTAGGGCTGGGTACGAGCAGTACTTC.

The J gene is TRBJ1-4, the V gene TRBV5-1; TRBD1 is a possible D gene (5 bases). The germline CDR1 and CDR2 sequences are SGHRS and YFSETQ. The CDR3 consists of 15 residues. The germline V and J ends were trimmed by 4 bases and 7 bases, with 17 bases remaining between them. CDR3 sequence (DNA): TGCGCCAGCAGCGACCGGGACCCAGGGCGTGAAAAACTGTTTTTT. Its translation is CASSDRDPGREKLFF.